This T cell receptor beta chain was retrieved from a study of vaccination and CD4 T cells after COVID-19. Study overall: With a range of 35 to 161, the median interval from diagnosis to drawing post-COVID samples was approximately 100 days. Study-level results: The median count of SARS-CoV-2-reactive clonotypes rose from 21 to 38, not significantly.

Between the trimmed V and J ends, which lost 4 bases and 7 bases, there was a span of 14 bases. The CDR3 length is 13 residues. The V gene's germline CDR1 is SGHKS and CDR2 YYEKEE (reference sequence). One entry per CDR3 protein results from TCRdb running MiXCR on the PCR reads. This sample carries 21,000 or so distinct CDR3 sequences, roughly 50% of them seen once, and the ten largest clones take about 1%. As regards this clonotype: The antigen remains unidentified.

The sequence came from a human donor who had recovered from COVID-19. The source was CD4+ T cells from blood, collected before SARS-CoV-2 vaccination. The chain recombines TRBV5-5 with TRBJ1-2, with D tentatively TRBD1 (6 bases). In DNA form, the CDR3 reads TGTGCCAGCAGCCCCCTGGACAGAACTGGCTACACCTTC. Residues: CASSPLDRTGYTF.